Listed below are T cell receptor beta chains from one sample, sequenced in a study of T-cell reconstitution after alpha-beta-depleted transplantation in children. TCRdb called the PCR reads again in MiXCR, with one record for every CDR3 protein. The table records some 600,000 distinct CDR3 sequences, about 15% of them present only once. The sequences come from PBMCs from the stem cell graft donor, collected from the stem cell graft. The source of these receptors is a human donor who donated a stem cell graft to a child with acute myeloid leukemia. The CDR3 runs from the conserved cysteine through the conserved F or W. The order of the fields is J gene, D gene, V gene, CDR3 length, clone size, CDR3 DNA, CDR3 protein. The D gene is left open where the match is weak. Where a row states a size, it is once, few, many or the class of an expanded clone; other rows omit it.

J: TRBJ2-7
D: NA
V: TRBV5-1
length: 14
size: many
DNA: TGCGCCAGCAGCTTGGTGTCGGGGTCCTACGAGCAGTACTTC
CDR3: CASSLVSGSYEQYF

J: TRBJ2-3
D: TRBD2
V: TRBV25-1
length: 15
size: NA
DNA: TGTGCCAGCAGTGAATACGGGGGGGCGGAAGATACGCAGTATTTT
CDR3: CASSEYGGAEDTQYF

J: TRBJ2-7
D: TRBD1
V: TRBV11-2
length: 18
size: many
DNA: TGTGCCAGCAGCTTAAGGTTGGGACAGGGTAAATTCGCCTACGAGCAGTACTTC
CDR3: CASSLRLGQGKFAYEQYF

J: TRBJ2-2
D: NA
V: TRBV9
length: 14
size: many
DNA: TGTGCCAGCAGCAGACTAGCGAACACCGGGGAGCTGTTTTTT
CDR3: CASSRLANTGELFF

J: TRBJ1-2
D: NA
V: TRBV20-1
length: 13
size: many
DNA: TGCAGTGCCAGAGGTGACACCAACTATGGCTACACCTTC
CDR3: CSARGDTNYGYTF

J: TRBJ2-3
D: NA
V: TRBV2
length: 14
size: NA
DNA: TGTGCCAGCAGTGACAAGCGGACCACAGATACGCAGTATTTT
CDR3: CASSDKRTTDTQYF

J: TRBJ2-7
D: NA
V: TRBV27
length: 14
size: many
DNA: TGTGCCAGCAGTTTGACGGGCTCGCCCTACGAGCAGTACTTC
CDR3: CASSLTGSPYEQYF

J: TRBJ2-3
D: NA
V: TRBV20-1
length: 10
size: many
DNA: TGCAGTGTGGAGTTAGATACGCAGTATTTT
CDR3: CSVELDTQYF

J: TRBJ2-5
D: NA
V: TRBV7-9
length: 14
size: few
DNA: TGTGCCAGCAGCTTACAGGGGCTCCAAGAGACCCAGTACTTC
CDR3: CASSLQGLQETQYF

J: TRBJ2-1
D: TRBD1
V: TRBV28
length: 15
size: NA
DNA: TGTGCCAGCAGTTGGGGGGACAGGGGTTACAATGAGCAGTTCTTC
CDR3: CASSWGDRGYNEQFF

J: TRBJ2-3
D: NA
V: TRBV6-5
length: 14
size: NA
DNA: TGTGCCACCCTGGGGGGGGGGCCGACAGATACGCAGTATTTT
CDR3: CATLGGGPTDTQYF

J: TRBJ1-1
D: NA
V: TRBV20-1
length: 12
size: many
DNA: TGCAGTGCTAGACGCGGGGAAGCTGAAGCTTTCTTT
CDR3: CSARRGEAEAFF

J: TRBJ1-5
D: NA
V: TRBV20-1
length: 13
size: many
DNA: TGCAGTGCTAGAGACATGATAGATCAGCCCCAGCATTTT
CDR3: CSARDMIDQPQHF

J: TRBJ1-2
D: TRBD1
V: TRBV27
length: 16
size: many
DNA: TGTGCCAGCAGTTCGCCCAGACAGGGGTGGGACTATGGCTACACCTTC
CDR3: CASSSPRQGWDYGYTF

J: TRBJ2-5
D: NA
V: TRBV25-1
length: 17
size: few
DNA: TGTGCCAGCAGGGATAGCCTAGGGGGGCCACCACAAGAGACCCAGTACTTC
CDR3: CASRDSLGGPPQETQYF

J: TRBJ2-5
D: TRBD2
V: TRBV9
length: 14
size: many
DNA: TGTGCCAGCAGCGTAGGCGGGGGTGAAGAGACCCAGTACTTC
CDR3: CASSVGGGEETQYF

J: TRBJ2-5
D: NA
V: TRBV7-2
length: 17
size: NA
DNA: TGTGCCAGCAGCTTCCTTGGACCAGGGGGGTACCAAGAGACCCAGTACTTC
CDR3: CASSFLGPGGYQETQYF

J: TRBJ2-4
D: NA
V: TRBV7-2
length: 11
size: NA
DNA: TGTGCCAGCAGCTTAGCGGGGATTCAGTACTTC
CDR3: CASSLAGIQYF